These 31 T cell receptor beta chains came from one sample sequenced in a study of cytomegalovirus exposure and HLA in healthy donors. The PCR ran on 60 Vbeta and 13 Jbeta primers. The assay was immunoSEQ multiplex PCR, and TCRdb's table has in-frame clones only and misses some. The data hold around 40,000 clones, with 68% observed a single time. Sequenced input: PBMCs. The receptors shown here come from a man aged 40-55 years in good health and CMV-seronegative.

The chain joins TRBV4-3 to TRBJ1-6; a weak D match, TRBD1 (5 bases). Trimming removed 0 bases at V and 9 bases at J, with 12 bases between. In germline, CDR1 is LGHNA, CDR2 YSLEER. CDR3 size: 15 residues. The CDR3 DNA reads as TGCGCCAGCAGCCAAGATGCCGGGGGGACTTCACCCCTCCACTTT. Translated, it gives CASSQDAGGTSPLHF.

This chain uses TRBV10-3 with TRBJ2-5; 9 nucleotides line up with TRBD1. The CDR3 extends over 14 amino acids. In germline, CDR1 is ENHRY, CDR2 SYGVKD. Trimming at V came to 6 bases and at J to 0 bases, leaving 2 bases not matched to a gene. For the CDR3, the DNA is TGTGCCATCAGAGGACAGGGGAACCAAGAGACCCAGTACTTC. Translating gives CAIRGQGNQETQYF.

The CDR3, as DNA: TGTGCCATCAGTGAGACCCGAGACAGGTCCTACGAGCAGTACTTC. It yields the protein CAISETRDRSYEQYF. This chain connects TRBV10-3 to TRBJ2-7; D is perhaps TRBD1 (6 bases). CDR1 and CDR2 from the germline V gene are ENHRY and SYGVKD. This CDR3 has 15 residues. The ends were cut back, 2 bases at V and 1 base at J, with 12 bases in the middle.

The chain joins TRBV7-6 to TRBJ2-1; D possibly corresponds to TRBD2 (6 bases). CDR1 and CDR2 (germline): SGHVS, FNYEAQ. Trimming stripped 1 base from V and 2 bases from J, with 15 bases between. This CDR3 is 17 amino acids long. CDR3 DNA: TGTGCCAGCAGCTTAGACGATGGGCGGGGCCCCTACAATGAGCAGTTCTTC. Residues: CASSLDDGRGPYNEQFF.

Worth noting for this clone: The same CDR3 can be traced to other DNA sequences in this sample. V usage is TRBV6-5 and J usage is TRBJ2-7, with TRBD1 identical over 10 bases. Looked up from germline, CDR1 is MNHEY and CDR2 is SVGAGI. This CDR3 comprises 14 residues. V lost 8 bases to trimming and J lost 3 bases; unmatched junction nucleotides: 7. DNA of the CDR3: TGTGCCAGCTCACCCGGGACAGGGGACTACGAGCAGTACTTC. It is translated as CASSPGTGDYEQYF.

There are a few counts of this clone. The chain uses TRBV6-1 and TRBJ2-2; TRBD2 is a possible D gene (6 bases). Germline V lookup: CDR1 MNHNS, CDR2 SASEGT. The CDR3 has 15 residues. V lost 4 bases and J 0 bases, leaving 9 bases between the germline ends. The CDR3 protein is CASSAGLSNTGELFF. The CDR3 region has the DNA TGTGCCAGCAGTGCGGGACTCTCGAACACCGGGGAGCTGTTTTTT.

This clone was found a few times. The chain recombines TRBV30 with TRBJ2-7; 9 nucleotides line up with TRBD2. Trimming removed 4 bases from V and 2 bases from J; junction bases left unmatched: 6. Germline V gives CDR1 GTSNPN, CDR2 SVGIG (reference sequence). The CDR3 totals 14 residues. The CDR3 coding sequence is TGTGCCTGGAATTTGGCGGGGGGGACCTACGAGCAGTACTTC. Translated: CAWNLAGGTYEQYF. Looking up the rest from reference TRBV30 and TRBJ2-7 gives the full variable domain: SQTIHQWPATLVQPVGSPLSLECTVEGTSNPNLYWYRQAAGRGLQLLFYSVGIGQISSEVPQNLSASRPQDRQFILSSKKLLLSDSGFYLCAWNLAGGTYEQYFGPGTRLTVT.

The DNA for the CDR3 is TGTGCCAGCAGCGCCCGAGGGCCGGGACAGTCTCCTGAAAAACTGTTTTTT. It codes for CASSARGPGQSPEKLFF. The rearrangement joins TRBV7-2 to TRBJ1-4; 7 bases align to TRBD1. With 5 bases clipped from V and 7 bases from J, the junction kept 16 bases outside the gene matches. There are 17 residues in the CDR3. Germline CDR1 is SGHTA and CDR2 is FQGNSA.

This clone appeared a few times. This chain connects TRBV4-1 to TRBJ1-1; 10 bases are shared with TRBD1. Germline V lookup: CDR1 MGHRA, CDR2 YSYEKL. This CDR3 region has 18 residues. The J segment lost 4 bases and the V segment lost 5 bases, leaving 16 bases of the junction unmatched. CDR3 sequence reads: CASSIPFRQGALGTEAFF. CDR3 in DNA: TGCGCCAGCAGCATCCCATTCAGACAGGGGGCCCTGGGCACTGAAGCTTTCTTT.

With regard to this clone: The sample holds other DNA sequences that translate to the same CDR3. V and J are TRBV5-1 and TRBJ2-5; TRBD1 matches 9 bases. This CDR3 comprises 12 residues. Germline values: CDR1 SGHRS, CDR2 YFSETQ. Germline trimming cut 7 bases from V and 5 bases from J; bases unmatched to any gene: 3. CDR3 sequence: CASGTGRETQYF. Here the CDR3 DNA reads TGCGCCAGCGGGACAGGGAGGGAGACCCAGTACTTC.

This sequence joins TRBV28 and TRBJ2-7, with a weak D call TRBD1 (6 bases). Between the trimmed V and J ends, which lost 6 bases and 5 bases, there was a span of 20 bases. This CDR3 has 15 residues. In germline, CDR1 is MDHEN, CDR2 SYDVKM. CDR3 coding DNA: TGTGCCAGCAGGATAACAGGGAATGGGCTGGACGAGCAGTACTTC. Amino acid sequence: CASRITGNGLDEQYF.

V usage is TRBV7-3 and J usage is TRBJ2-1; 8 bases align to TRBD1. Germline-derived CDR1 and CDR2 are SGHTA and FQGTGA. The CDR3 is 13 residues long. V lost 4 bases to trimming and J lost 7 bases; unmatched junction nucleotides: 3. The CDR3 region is CASSSRTGNEQFF. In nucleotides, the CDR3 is TGTGCCAGCAGCTCCAGGACAGGGAATGAGCAGTTCTTC.

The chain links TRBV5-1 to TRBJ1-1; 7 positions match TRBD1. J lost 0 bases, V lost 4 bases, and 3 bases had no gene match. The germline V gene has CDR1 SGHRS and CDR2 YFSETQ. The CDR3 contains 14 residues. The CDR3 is CASSGGQMNTEAFF. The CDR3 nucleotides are TGCGCCAGCAGCGGGGGACAGATGAACACTGAAGCTTTCTTT.

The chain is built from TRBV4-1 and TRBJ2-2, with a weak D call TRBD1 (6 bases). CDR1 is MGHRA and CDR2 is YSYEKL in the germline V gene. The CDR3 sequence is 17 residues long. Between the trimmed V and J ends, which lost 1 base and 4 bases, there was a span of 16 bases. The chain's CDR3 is CASSQGGGGLITGELFF. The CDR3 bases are TGCGCCAGCAGCCAAGGAGGTGGGGGCCTTATCACCGGGGAGCTGTTTTTT.

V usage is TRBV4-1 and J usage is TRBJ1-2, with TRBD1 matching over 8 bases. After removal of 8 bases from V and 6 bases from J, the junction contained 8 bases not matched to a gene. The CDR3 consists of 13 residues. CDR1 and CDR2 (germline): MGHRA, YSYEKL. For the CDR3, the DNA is TGCGCCAGCTCCCCGCAGGGGGCGAATGGCTACACCTTC. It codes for CASSPQGANGYTF.

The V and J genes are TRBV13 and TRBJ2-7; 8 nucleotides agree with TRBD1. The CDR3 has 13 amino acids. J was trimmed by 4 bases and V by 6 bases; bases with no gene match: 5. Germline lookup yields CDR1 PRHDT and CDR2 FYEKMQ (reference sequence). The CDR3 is CASSLTGEYEQYF. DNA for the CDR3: TGTGCCAGCAGTTTGACAGGGGAATACGAGCAGTACTTC.

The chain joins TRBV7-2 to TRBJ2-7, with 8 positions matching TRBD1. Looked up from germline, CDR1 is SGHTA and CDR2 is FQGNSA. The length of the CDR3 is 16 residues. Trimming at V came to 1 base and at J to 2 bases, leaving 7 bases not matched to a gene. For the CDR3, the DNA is TGTGCCAGCAGCTTAGGGACAGGGATCCCAACCTACGAGCAGTACTTC. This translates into CASSLGTGIPTYEQYF.

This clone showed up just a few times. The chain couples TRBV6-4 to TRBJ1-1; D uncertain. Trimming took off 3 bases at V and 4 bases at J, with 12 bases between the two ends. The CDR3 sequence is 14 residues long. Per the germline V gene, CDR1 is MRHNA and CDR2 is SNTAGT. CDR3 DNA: TGTGCCAGCAGTGATCCAAGCGAGGGCACTGAAGCTTTCTTT. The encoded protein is CASSDPSEGTEAFF.

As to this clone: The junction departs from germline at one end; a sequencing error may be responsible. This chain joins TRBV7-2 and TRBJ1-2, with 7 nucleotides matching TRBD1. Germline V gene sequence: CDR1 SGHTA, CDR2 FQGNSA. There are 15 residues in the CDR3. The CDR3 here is CASGLGGGAGYGYTF. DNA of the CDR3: TGTGCCAGCGGCTTAGGAGGGGGCGCTGGATATGGCTACACCTTC.

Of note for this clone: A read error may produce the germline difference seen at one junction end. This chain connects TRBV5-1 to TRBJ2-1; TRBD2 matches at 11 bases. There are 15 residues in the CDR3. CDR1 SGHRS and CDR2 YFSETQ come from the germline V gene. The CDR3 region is CASSMTSGDYDEQFF. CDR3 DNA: TGCGCCAGCAGCATGACTAGCGGGGACTACGATGAGCAGTTCTTC.

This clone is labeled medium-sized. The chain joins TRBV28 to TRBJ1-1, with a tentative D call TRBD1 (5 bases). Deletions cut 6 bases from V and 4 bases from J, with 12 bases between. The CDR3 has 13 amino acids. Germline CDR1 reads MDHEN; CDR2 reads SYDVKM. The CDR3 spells CASRVPGGTEAFF. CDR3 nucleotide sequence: TGTGCCAGCAGAGTCCCCGGGGGCACTGAAGCTTTCTTT.

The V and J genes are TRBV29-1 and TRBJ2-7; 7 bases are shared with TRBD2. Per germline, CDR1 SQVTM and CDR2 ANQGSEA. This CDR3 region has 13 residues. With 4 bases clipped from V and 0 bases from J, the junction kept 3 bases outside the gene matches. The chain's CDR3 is CSVGGGNSYEQYF. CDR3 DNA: TGCAGCGTTGGGGGGGGGAACTCCTACGAGCAGTACTTC.

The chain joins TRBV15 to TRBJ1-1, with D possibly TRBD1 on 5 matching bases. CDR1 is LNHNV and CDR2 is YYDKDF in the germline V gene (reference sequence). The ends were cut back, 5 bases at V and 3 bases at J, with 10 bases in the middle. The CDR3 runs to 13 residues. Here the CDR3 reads CATSGGGYTEAFF. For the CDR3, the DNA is TGTGCCACCAGCGGGGGGGGTTACACTGAAGCTTTCTTT.

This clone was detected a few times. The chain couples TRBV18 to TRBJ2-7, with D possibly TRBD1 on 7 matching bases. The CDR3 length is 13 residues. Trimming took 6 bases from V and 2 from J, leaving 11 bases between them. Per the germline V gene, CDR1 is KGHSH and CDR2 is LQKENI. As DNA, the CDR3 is TGTGCCAGCTCGCGGGACAGCCCCTACGAGCAGTACTTC. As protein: CASSRDSPYEQYF.

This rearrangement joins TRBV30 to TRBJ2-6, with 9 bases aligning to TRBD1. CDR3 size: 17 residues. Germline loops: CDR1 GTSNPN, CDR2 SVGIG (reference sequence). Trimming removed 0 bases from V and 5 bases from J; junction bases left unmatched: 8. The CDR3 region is CAWSVLGQGRRANVLTF. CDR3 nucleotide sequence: TGTGCCTGGAGTGTACTTGGACAGGGGAGAAGGGCCAACGTCCTGACTTTC.

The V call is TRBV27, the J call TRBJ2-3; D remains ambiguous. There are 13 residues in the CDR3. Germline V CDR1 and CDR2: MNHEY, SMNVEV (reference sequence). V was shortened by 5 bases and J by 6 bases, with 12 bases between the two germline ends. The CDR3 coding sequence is TGTGCCAGCAGTCCGGTACAGTGGGATACGCAGTATTTT. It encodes CASSPVQWDTQYF.

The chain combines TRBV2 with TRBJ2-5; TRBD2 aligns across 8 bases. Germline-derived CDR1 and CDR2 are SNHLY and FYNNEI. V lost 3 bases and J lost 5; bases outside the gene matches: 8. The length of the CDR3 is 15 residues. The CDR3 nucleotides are TGTGCCAGCAGTGAGAAAGGACTAGCAGGGGAGACCCAGTACTTC. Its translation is CASSEKGLAGETQYF.

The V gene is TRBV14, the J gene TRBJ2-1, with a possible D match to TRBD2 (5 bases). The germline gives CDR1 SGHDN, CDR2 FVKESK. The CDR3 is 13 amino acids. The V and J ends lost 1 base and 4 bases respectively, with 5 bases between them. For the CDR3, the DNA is TGTGCCAGCAGCCAAGCGGGGTACAATGAGCAGTTCTTC. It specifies CASSQAGYNEQFF.

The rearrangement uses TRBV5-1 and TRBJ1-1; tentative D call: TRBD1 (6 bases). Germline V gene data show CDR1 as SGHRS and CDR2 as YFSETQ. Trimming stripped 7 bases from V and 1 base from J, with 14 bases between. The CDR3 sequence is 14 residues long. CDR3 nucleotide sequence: TGCGCCAGCCAGGGGATTTCGGGGAACACTGAAGCTTTCTTT. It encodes CASQGISGNTEAFF. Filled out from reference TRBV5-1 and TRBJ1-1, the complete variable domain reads KAGVTQTPRYLIKTRGQQVTLSCSPISGHRSVSWYQQTPGQGLQFLFEYFSETQRNKGNFPGRFSGRQFSNSRSEMNVSTLELGDSALYLCASQGISGNTEAFFGQGTRLTVV.

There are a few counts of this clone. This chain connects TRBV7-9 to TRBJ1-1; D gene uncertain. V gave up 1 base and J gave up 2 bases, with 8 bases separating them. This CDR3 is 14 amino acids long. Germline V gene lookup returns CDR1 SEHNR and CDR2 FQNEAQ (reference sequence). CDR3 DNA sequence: TGTGCCAGCAGCTTAGTGGCAGATAACACTGAAGCTTTCTTT. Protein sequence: CASSLVADNTEAFF.

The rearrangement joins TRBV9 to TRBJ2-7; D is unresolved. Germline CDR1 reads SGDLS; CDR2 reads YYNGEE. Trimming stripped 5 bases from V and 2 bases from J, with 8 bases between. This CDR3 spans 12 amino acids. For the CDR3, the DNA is TGTGCCAGCAGGTTCGCAGCCTACGAGCAGTACTTC. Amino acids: CASRFAAYEQYF. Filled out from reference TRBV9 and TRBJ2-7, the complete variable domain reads DSGVTQTPKHLITATGQRVTLRCSPRSGDLSVYWYQQSLDQGLQFLIQYYNGEERAKGNILERFSAQQFPDLHSELNLSSLELGDSALYFCASRFAAYEQYFGPGTRLTVT.